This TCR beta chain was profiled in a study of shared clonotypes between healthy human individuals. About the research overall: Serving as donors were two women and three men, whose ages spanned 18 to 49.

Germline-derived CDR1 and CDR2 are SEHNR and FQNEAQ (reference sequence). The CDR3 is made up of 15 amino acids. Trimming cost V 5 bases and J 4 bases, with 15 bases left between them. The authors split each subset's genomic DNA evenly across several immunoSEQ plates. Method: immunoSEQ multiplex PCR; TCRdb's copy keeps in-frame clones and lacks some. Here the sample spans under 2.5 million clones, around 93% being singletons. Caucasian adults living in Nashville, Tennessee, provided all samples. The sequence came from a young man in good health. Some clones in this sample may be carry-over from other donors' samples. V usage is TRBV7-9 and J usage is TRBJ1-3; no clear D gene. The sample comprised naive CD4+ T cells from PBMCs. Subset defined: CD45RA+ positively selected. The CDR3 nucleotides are TGTGCCAGCAGCCACAGTCGGGTTGCCGGAAACACCATATATTTT. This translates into CASSHSRVAGNTIYF.